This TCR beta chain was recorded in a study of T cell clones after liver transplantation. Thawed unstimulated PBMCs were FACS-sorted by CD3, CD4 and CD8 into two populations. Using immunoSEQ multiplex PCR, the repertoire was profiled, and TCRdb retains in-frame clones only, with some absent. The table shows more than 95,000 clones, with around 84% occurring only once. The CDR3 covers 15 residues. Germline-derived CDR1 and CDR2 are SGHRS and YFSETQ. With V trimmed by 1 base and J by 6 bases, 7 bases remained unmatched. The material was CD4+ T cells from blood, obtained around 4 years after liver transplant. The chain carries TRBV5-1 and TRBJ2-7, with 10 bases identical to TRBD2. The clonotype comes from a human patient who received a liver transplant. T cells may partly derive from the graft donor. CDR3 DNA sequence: TGCGCCAGCAGCTTGTCGCCTAGCGGGAGAATCGAGCAGTACTTC. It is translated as CASSLSPSGRIEQYF.